This T cell receptor (beta chain) was obtained from a study of blood T cell repertoires in COVID-19 (dated by TCRdb to 2019 to 2021). Describing the broader study: Samples from collaborators originated in the United States, Italy and Spain and spanned both the acute and convalescent phases of COVID-19. The material from the prospective study consisted of cDNA or gDNA derived from T cells, B-cell-depleted T cells, or PBMCs. The dataset comprised deeply sampled blood TCRbeta repertoires from subjects exposed to, actively infected with, or recovered from COVID-19. The repertoires were released in a freely available public database meant as a resource for research on the immune response to SARS-CoV-2. Samples came from the ongoing ImmuneRACE study (first 160 participants) plus 1,254 subjects from 6 global collaborators. The sample metadata nearly always contained a de-identified subject ID, COVID-19 status, age in years and sex. HLA class I and class II types, where available, came from metadata supplied by the sample provider rather than from assay-based typing.

Germline trimming amounts to 4 bases on V and 4 bases on J, with 7 as the count of junction bases outside the gene matches. Via the germline V gene (reference sequence), CDR1 is SGHNT and CDR2 YYREEE. The CDR3 numbers 14 residues from cysteine through phenylalanine. Solely the CDR3 DNA is kept, with 42 bases framed from the first base. Overall study outcomes, separate from this receptor: The quantity of clinical and demographic metadata differed by source and by participant and was supplied without curation.

The collaborating institutions used their own protocols to collect whole blood in K2EDTA tubes. For TCRbeta analysis, collaborator samples were shipped as frozen whole blood, as isolated PBMCs, or as DNA extracted from either sample type. The immunoSEQ Assay, a bias-controlled multiplex PCR, was used to amplify TCRbeta CDR3 regions from genomic DNA. The authors processed their data as follows. The number of nucleated cells in each sample was estimated by amplification of reference gene primers within the assay. To quantify the absolute abundance of each unique TCRbeta CDR3 rearrangement, sequence reads were collapsed and filtered. Productive Simpson clonality was computed per sample as the square root of Simpson's diversity index over productive rearrangements. TCRdb's version of the immuneACCESS table is confined to in-frame rearrangements and falls short of the full clone set. An unresolved V gene accounts for under half of the shortfall where checked; the remainder is of unknown origin. V and J calls and clone size come straight from that table; D and trimming were deduced from the DNA. The table for this sample lists 50,000 to 75,000 clones; roughly 89% of them were counted only once. 6.5% to 9.5% of the sample is in the top ten clones.

Regarding this clone: There is no known antigen for this receptor. Per-nucleotide qualities are absent, and no much larger clonotype sits a single base away.

This clonotype was obtained from a human donor in a cohort sampled during active COVID-19. Rearrangement joined TRBV5-4 to TRBJ2-7; 8 central bases correspond to TRBD2. The sequenced material came from peripheral blood. CDR3 loop: CASSLAGGRYEQYF. In nucleotide form, the sequence is TGTGCCAGCAGCCTGGCGGGGGGCCGATACGAGCAGTACTTC.